One sample yielded the 9 T cell receptor beta chains listed below, sequenced in a study of post-analysis software for immune sequencing data. For these TCRs, the target antigens are not known. The TCR beta cDNA libraries contained unique molecular identifiers. TCRdb redid the calling of the PCR reads with MiXCR, one entry per CDR3 protein. The sample includes hundreds of thousands of distinct CDR3 sequences, around 50% of them seen just once. Points from the study as a whole: Several TRBV segments (TRBV5-6, TRBV5-1 and TRBV20-1 among them) occurred more frequently in patients than in controls.

The sample taken for sequencing was blood. Receptors originate from a girl aged 10 to 17 with multiple sclerosis.

This clonotype was seen a handful of times. This chain joins TRBV29-1 and TRBJ2-3; the D is unclear. This CDR3 contains 13 residues. Germline loops: CDR1 SQVTM, CDR2 ANQGSEA. Trimming removed 4 bases from V and 2 bases from J, with 10 bases in between. CDR3: CSVVGQNTDTQYF. The DNA of the CDR3 is TGCAGCGTTGTCGGCCAGAACACAGATACGCAGTATTTT.

This chain connects TRBV5-1 to TRBJ2-3; 9 nucleotides agree with TRBD2. The germline V gene has CDR1 SGHRS and CDR2 YFSETQ. V lost 4 bases to trimming and J lost 1 base; unmatched junction nucleotides: 16. The CDR3 contains 19 residues. The CDR3 DNA reads as TGCGCCAGCAGCCATCCTCATCTTCCTAGCGGGGATCGCACAGATACGCAGTATTTT. Translation: CASSHPHLPSGDRTDTQYF.

This clonotype has only a few counts. V gene TRBV20-1 combines with J gene TRBJ2-3, with D tentatively TRBD2 (6 bases). This CDR3 comprises 15 residues. Germline loops: CDR1 DFQATT, CDR2 SNEGSKA (reference sequence). V gave up 3 bases and J gave up 2 bases, with 15 bases separating them. The CDR3 nucleotides read TGCAGTGCTAGCGGGACTCCTCTTTCCACAGATACGCAGTATTTT. This codes for CSASGTPLSTDTQYF.

The table lists this clonotype with a few counts. The genes are TRBV4-1 and TRBJ2-7, with D perhaps TRBD2 (6 bases). V lost 0 bases to trimming and J lost 2 bases, with 14 bases between them. CDR3 length equals 16 residues. The germline CDR1 and CDR2 sequences are MGHRA and YSYEKL. This CDR3 reads CASSQETGTPTYEQYF. In nucleotides, the CDR3 is TGCGCCAGCAGCCAAGAGACGGGGACTCCCACCTACGAGCAGTACTTC.

This clonotype has just one count. Sequence at one end of the junction differs from germline and may be a read error. This chain uses TRBV2 with TRBJ1-1; weak D call: TRBD1 (6 bases). Germline assignment: CDR1 SNHLY and CDR2 FYNNEI. The length of the CDR3 is 13 residues. The CDR3 DNA reads as TGTGCCAGCAGGGAATCCAGGGGCACTAAAGCTTTCTTT. This codes for CASRESRGTKAFF.

The rearrangement links TRBV29-1 to TRBJ2-1, with TRBD2 matching over 11 bases. V lost 7 bases and J lost 5; bases outside the gene matches: 10. The CDR3 extends over 15 amino acids. Germline V CDR1 and CDR2: SQVTM, ANQGSEA. The CDR3 DNA follows: TGCAGCGCCGCCCTTAGCGGGGGGGCCCACAATGAGCAGTTCTTC. This encodes CSAALSGGAHNEQFF.

The chain couples TRBV5-1 to TRBJ1-2, with D unresolved. The CDR3 runs 14 residues. CDR1 and CDR2 (germline): SGHRS, YFSETQ. V gave up 3 bases and J gave up 3 bases, with 12 bases separating them. The CDR3 DNA reads as TGCGCCAGCAGCTCCCCGGGGTTCGACTATGGCTACACCTTC. It encodes CASSSPGFDYGYTF.

The genes are TRBV6-1 and TRBJ2-3; 10 nucleotides match TRBD2. The germline CDR1 and CDR2 sequences are MNHNS and SASEGT. The CDR3 sequence is 15 residues long. After removal of 6 bases from V and 3 bases from J, the junction contained 6 bases not matched to a gene. The CDR3 loop reads CASRAGTSETDTQYF. The CDR3 bases are TGTGCCAGCAGAGCCGGGACTAGCGAGACAGATACGCAGTATTTT.

The rearrangement uses TRBV29-1 and TRBJ2-5; unclear D gene. Per the germline V gene, CDR1 is SQVTM and CDR2 is ANQGSEA. The CDR3 length is 10 residues. V was shortened by 7 bases and J by 3 bases, with 6 bases between the two germline ends. CDR3 region: CSGLEETQYF. DNA of the CDR3: TGCAGCGGGTTAGAAGAGACCCAGTACTTC.